Detailed here is one T cell receptor beta chain. The sample originates from a study of cytomegalovirus exposure and HLA in healthy donors. The PCR made use of 60 Vbeta and 13 Jbeta primers. The protocol was immunoSEQ multiplex PCR, while the TCRdb copy is restricted to in-frame clones and leaves out a portion. This table has about 160,000 clones, 75% to 90% appearing once. Sample: PBMCs. The sequence was collected from a human donor in good health.

The CDR3 nucleotides are TGTGCCAGCCGGGGGGCGGTGGATGGAAAACTGTTTTTT. Amino acids: CASRGAVDGKLFF. The rearrangement uses TRBV9 and TRBJ1-4; D perhaps matches TRBD1 (6 bases). This CDR3 is 13 amino acids long. V lost 7 bases, J lost 10 bases, and 17 bases lay in between. Germline lookup yields CDR1 SGDLS and CDR2 YYNGEE.